The clone carrying this TCR beta chain was observed at least ten times. Its antigen is as yet unknown. This sample stems from a study of early T cells in non-severe SARS-CoV-2 infection. Study in general: Chains from this unsorted whole-blood bulk RNA could not be paired. Study outcomes and limitations: The matching step, a VDJdb search, favored anti-spike CD8 responses and missed private and CD4 specificities.

Trimming left V 3 bases short and J 2 bases short, with 4 bases between. This CDR3 region has 13 residues. Per the germline V gene, CDR1 is LGHDT and CDR2 is YNNKEL (reference sequence). Individual cDNA molecules carried attached unique molecular identifiers. TCRdb reprocessed the 5' RACE reads via MiXCR and lists one record per CDR3 protein. The sample includes 65,000 to 95,000 distinct CDR3 sequences, more than 7.5% of them seen just once. Source material: whole blood. The sequence was obtained from an adult who was a healthcare worker with PCR-confirmed SARS-CoV-2 infection or an uninfected control (not recorded which). The genes are TRBV3-1 and TRBJ2-2; D unresolved. CDR3 region: CASSQANTGELFF. The CDR3 DNA reads as TGTGCCAGCAGCCAGGCTAACACCGGGGAGCTGTTTTTT.